These 9 T cell receptor beta chains were sequenced from one sample in a study of T cells in Graves' hyperthyroidism and ophthalmopathy. Amplified TCR beta CDR3 regions came from RNA transcripts. During a first-round RT-PCR of the TCR CDR3, the HTBI primer set was used. From the multiplex PCR reads, TCRdb called clonotypes with MiXCR, one entry per CDR3 protein. The sample lists around 56,000 distinct CDR3 sequences; approximately 57% were seen once. The sequenced material came from blood. These receptors were collected from a woman aged 60 to 75 with Graves' ophthalmopathy.

The chain is built from TRBV13 and TRBJ2-6, with D tentatively TRBD1 (5 bases). Germline loops: CDR1 PRHDT, CDR2 FYEKMQ (reference sequence). The length of the CDR3 is 18 residues. Trimming shortened V by 1 base and J by 0 bases, and 13 bases separated the two germline ends. The CDR3: CASSLDRRAHSGANVLTF. The CDR3 bases are TGTGCCAGCAGCTTAGACAGGAGAGCCCACTCTGGGGCCAACGTCCTGACTTTC.

The V gene is TRBV4-3, the J gene TRBJ2-3; 7 bases fit TRBD2. Trimming took 4 bases from V and 0 from J; bases not matched to a gene: 4. Per the germline V gene, CDR1 is LGHNA and CDR2 is YSLEER. This CDR3 comprises 15 residues. The CDR3 loop is CASSPSGTSTDTQYF. CDR3 DNA: TGCGCCAGCAGCCCAAGCGGGACTAGCACAGATACGCAGTATTTT.

This clonotype came up many times. The chain recombines TRBV6-5 with TRBJ2-2, with D uncertain. Germline-derived CDR1 and CDR2 are MNHEY and SVGAGI. Trimming took off 11 bases at V and 3 bases at J, with 16 bases between the two ends. The CDR3 spans 14 residues. The CDR3 sequence: CAHRRTVYTGELFF. The CDR3 DNA sequence: TGTGCCCACCGGAGAACAGTCTACACCGGGGAGCTGTTTTTT.

V gene TRBV12-3 or TRBV12-4 combines with J gene TRBJ1-2, with D unresolved. The length of the CDR3 is 13 residues. Trimming shortened V by 3 bases and J by 0 bases, and 5 bases separated the two germline ends. The DNA for the CDR3 is TGTGCCAGCAGTTTTGGCCCTAACTATGGCTACACCTTC. Translated, it gives CASSFGPNYGYTF.

To note about this clonotype: The germline gene is not matched at one end of the junction; a read error may be the cause. The CDR3 loop reads CASPSGQGMDTEALF. CDR3 bases: TGTGCCAGCCCCTCGGGCCAGGGTATGGACACTGAAGCCCTCTTT. The chain combines TRBV2 with TRBJ1-1; D is perhaps TRBD1 (5 bases). The CDR3 sequence is 15 residues long. Germline CDR1 is SNHLY and CDR2 is FYNNEI.

As concerns this clonotype: The CDR3 carries no conserved terminal phenylalanine or tryptophan, so it likely arises from a read error. The chain employs TRBV12-3 or TRBV12-4 and TRBJ1-2; D is possibly TRBD1 (5 bases). The CDR3 is 14 residues long. With 7 bases removed from V and 8 bases from J, the gap between germline ends came to 20 bases. The DNA of the CDR3 is TGTGCCAGCAAGCAAGATATAAGGGGAGGAGGCTACACCCTC. Translating it yields CASKQDIRGGGYTL.

The rearrangement joins TRBV7-9 to TRBJ2-7, with TRBD1 matching 9 bases. This CDR3 is built from 17 residues. Per the germline V gene, CDR1 is SEHNR and CDR2 is FQNEAQ (reference sequence). Losses at the gene ends were 0 bases for V and 3 bases for J; bases not matched to a gene: 9. CDR3 residues: CASSLAGGTGIFYEQYF. In DNA form, the CDR3 reads TGTGCCAGCAGCTTAGCAGGCGGGACAGGGATCTTCTACGAGCAGTACTTC.

This clonotype was counted at least ten times. The rearrangement uses TRBV2 and TRBJ2-7; D assignment may be TRBD1 or TRBD2 (7 bases each). The CDR3 consists of 13 residues. V was cut by 10 bases and J by 4 bases, with 17 bases left in between. Germline assignment: CDR1 SNHLY and CDR2 FYNNEI. The CDR3 loop reads CATGGGGIYEQYF. The CDR3, as DNA: TGTGCCACAGGGGGAGGGGGCATTTACGAGCAGTACTTC.

This clonotype was counted ten times or more. This chain joins TRBV20-1 and TRBJ2-7; 7 nucleotides line up with TRBD2. The trim removed 3 bases at V and 0 bases at J, leaving 8 bases unmatched. Germline CDR1 DFQATT, CDR2 SNEGSKA (reference sequence). This CDR3 spans 15 amino acids. CDR3 nucleotides: TGCAGTGCTAGCTATAGCGGGTTAACCTCCTACGAGCAGTACTTC. Its translation: CSASYSGLTSYEQYF.